This TCR beta chain stems from a study of T cells in Graves' hyperthyroidism and ophthalmopathy. Trimming shortened V by 3 bases and J by 5 bases, and 10 bases separated the two germline ends. This CDR3 contains 13 residues. Germline assignment: CDR1 SNHLY and CDR2 FYNNEI. This clonotype was counted at least ten times. The antigen is unknown. Findings and limits, study-wide: A median around 6.8 months before onset, the model predicted ophthalmopathy.

Amplified TCR beta CDR3 regions came from RNA transcripts. RT-PCR in the first round (using the HTBI primer set) targeted the TCR CDR3. TCRdb called the multiplex PCR reads again in MiXCR, with one record for every CDR3 protein. The table has about 560,000 distinct CDR3 sequences, 16% seen once; the top ten hold 15% to 20%. The specimen sequenced was blood. The chain carries TRBV2 and TRBJ1-2, with D perhaps TRBD1 (5 bases). This sequence was found in a woman younger than 30 with Graves' hyperthyroidism. CDR3 in DNA: TGTGCCAGCAGTGACAGGGCAACTTATGGCTACACCTTC. The encoded protein is CASSDRATYGYTF.